This entry lists 15 T cell receptor beta chains sequenced from one sample in a study of CD4 T cells in relation to SARS-CoV-2 and coronaviruses (dated by TCRdb to the early 2020s). CD4+ T cells from unexposed donors were collected before the COVID-19 pandemic (2011-2018). Following 10 days of culture, the EasySep CD4+ T cell isolation kit was used to isolate CD4+ T cells. To prepare the library, the immunoSEQ multiplex PCR assay was applied. The table comes from immuneACCESS by way of TCRdb, which keeps in-frame sequences with V and J called. Part of the clones is missing from these tables; in studies checked, under half for an unresolved V gene and the rest for unknown reasons. The sample data list some 30,000 clones, and 75% to 80% of these were observed just once. About 17% of the sample goes to the ten largest clones. Their target antigens are unknown. The sequenced sample consisted of CD4+ T cells from PBMCs, cultured in vitro. These receptors were obtained from a human donor in good health.

The chain employs TRBV5-6 and TRBJ1-2; 7 bases align to TRBD1. The CDR3 has 16 amino acids. The V and J ends lost 1 base and 4 bases, in that order; junction bases with no gene match: 10. The germline gives CDR1 SGHDT, CDR2 YYEEEE. The CDR3 is CASSLYLRGHIYGYTF. The CDR3 DNA reads as TGTGCCAGCAGCTTGTACTTAAGGGGGCATATCTATGGCTACACCTTC.

The chain recombines TRBV7-2 with TRBJ2-5; D possibly corresponds to TRBD2 (6 bases). Trimming pared 1 base from V and 5 bases from J, leaving 11 bases between. In germline, CDR1 is SGHTA, CDR2 FQGNSA. The CDR3 is 14 residues long. CDR3 sequence: CASSLVGSGETQYF. CDR3 in DNA: TGTGCCAGCAGCTTAGTAGGAAGCGGGGAGACCCAGTACTTC.

The chain couples TRBV6-2 or TRBV6-3 to TRBJ2-7, with D possibly matching TRBD2 (5 bases). There are 16 residues in the CDR3. Per the germline V gene, CDR1 is MNHEY and CDR2 is SVGEGT. V was shortened by 2 bases and J by 2 bases, with 16 bases between the two germline ends. The CDR3 DNA reads TGTGCCAGCAGTTACGTCGGGGAAGGGAAAACCTACGAGCAGTACTTC. The encoded protein is CASSYVGEGKTYEQYF.

The chain employs TRBV30 and TRBJ2-1; 9 positions agree with TRBD1. In germline, CDR1 is GTSNPN, CDR2 SVGIG (reference sequence). The CDR3 extends over 13 amino acids. With V trimmed by 0 bases and J by 7 bases, 1 base remained unmatched. The CDR3 here is CAWSVQGANEQFF. CDR3 bases: TGTGCCTGGAGTGTACAGGGGGCGAATGAGCAGTTCTTC.

The chain couples TRBV19 to TRBJ1-1; 8 nucleotides line up with TRBD1. The CDR3 totals 15 residues. J was trimmed by 4 bases and V by 3 bases; bases with no gene match: 7. Germline CDR1 and CDR2: LNHDA and SQIVND (reference sequence). CDR3 amino acids: CASSIQGAVGTEAFF. The CDR3 coding sequence is TGTGCCAGTAGTATCCAGGGGGCGGTTGGCACTGAAGCTTTCTTT.

V and J are TRBV19 and TRBJ2-3, with D perhaps matching TRBD1 or TRBD2 (5 bases each). V lost 5 bases and J lost 11, with 20 bases in between. The CDR3 covers 14 residues. Germline lookup yields CDR1 LNHDA and CDR2 SQIVND (reference sequence). The CDR3 protein is CASSGGYKGTKQYF. DNA of the CDR3: TGTGCCAGTAGTGGGGGTTATAAGGGCACTAAGCAGTATTTT.

The chain couples TRBV29-1 to TRBJ1-1; tentative D call: TRBD1 (5 bases). V was pared by 5 bases and J by 0 bases, with 28 bases between. Germline-derived CDR1 and CDR2 are SQVTM and ANQGSEA. This CDR3 is 19 amino acids long. In DNA, the CDR3 is TGCAGCGTTCCCCCCCCGGTTTGGGGCCCGGGCAGGATGAACACTGAAGCTTTCTTT. Residues: CSVPPPVWGPGRMNTEAFF.

This clone was seen a few times. The gene calls are TRBV19 and TRBJ1-2, with D unresolved. This CDR3 has 15 amino acids. Germline lookup yields CDR1 LNHDA and CDR2 SQIVND (reference sequence). V lost 1 base to trimming and J lost 4 bases, with 13 bases between them. CDR3 in amino acids: CASSIGGSGGYGYTF. Written as DNA, the CDR3 is TGTGCCAGTAGTATAGGAGGAAGCGGCGGCTATGGCTACACCTTC.

Only one count was recorded for this clone. V and J are TRBV3-1 (or the pseudogene TRBV3-2) and TRBJ2-2; TRBD1 matches 10 bases. CDR1 and CDR2 from the germline V gene are LGHDT and YNNKEL (reference sequence). V dropped 1 base and J dropped 8; count of bases not matched to a gene: 4. This CDR3 region has 15 residues. CDR3 coding DNA: TGTGCCAGCAGCCAAGGACAGGGGGCAAGGGGGGAGCTGTTTTTT. Encoded protein: CASSQGQGARGELFF.

This clone was seen only once. V and J are TRBV7-2 and TRBJ2-6; D gene uncertain. V was shortened by 1 base and J by 0 bases, with 4 bases between the two germline ends. This CDR3 has 15 residues. Germline V CDR1 and CDR2: SGHTA, FQGNSA. CDR3 nucleotides: TGTGCCAGCAGCTTAGGGTACTCTGGGGCCAACGTCCTGACTTTC. The encoded protein is CASSLGYSGANVLTF.

The chain recombines TRBV19 with TRBJ1-2; 7 nucleotides match TRBD1. The CDR3 is 16 amino acids. Germline CDR1 LNHDA, CDR2 SQIVND (reference sequence). V lost 6 bases to trimming and J lost 5 bases; unmatched junction nucleotides: 15. The CDR3 loop reads CASSSSPGGSVYGYTF. The DNA for the CDR3 is TGTGCCAGTAGCAGCTCACCAGGGGGTTCTGTGTATGGCTACACCTTC.

The J gene is TRBJ2-2, the V gene TRBV18; tentative D call: TRBD2 (5 bases). This CDR3 spans 14 amino acids. Germline assignment: CDR1 KGHSH and CDR2 LQKENI. The ends were cut back, 3 bases at V and 0 bases at J, with 5 bases in the middle. CDR3 residues: CASSPSANTGELFF. CDR3 coding DNA: TGTGCCAGCTCACCTAGCGCGAACACCGGGGAGCTGTTTTTT. Based on the CDR3 plus reference TRBV18 and TRBJ2-2, the full variable domain is NAGVMQNPRHLVRRRGQEARLRCSPMKGHSHVYWYRQLPEEGLKFMVYLQKENIIDESGMPKERFSAEFPKEGPSILRIQQVVRGDSAAYFCASSPSANTGELFFGEGSRLTVL.

CDR3 nucleotides: TGTGCCAGCAGTTCGGGGGGGTTGATCGTCAATCAGCCCCAGCATTTT. Amino acid sequence: CASSSGGLIVNQPQHF. The V gene is TRBV6-2 or TRBV6-3, the J gene TRBJ1-5; weak D call: TRBD1 (5 bases). The CDR3 spans 16 residues. V was clipped by 4 bases and J by 3 bases, with 16 bases between them. Per germline, CDR1 MNHEY and CDR2 SVGEGT.

The CDR3 here is CASSSQTGAYNEQFF. As DNA, the CDR3 is TGTGCCAGCTCATCACAGACAGGAGCCTACAATGAGCAGTTCTTC. The rearrangement uses TRBV18 and TRBJ2-1, with D maybe TRBD1 (6 bases). V was pared by 5 bases and J by 2 bases, with 13 bases between. The CDR3 is 15 residues long. CDR1 KGHSH and CDR2 LQKENI come from the germline V gene.

The genes are TRBV6-2 or TRBV6-3 and TRBJ2-7; 7 positions agree with TRBD1. V gave up 6 bases and J gave up 10 bases; unmatched junction bases: 9. CDR1 and CDR2 from the germline V gene are MNHEY and SVGEGT. The CDR3 sequence is 12 residues long. CDR3 nucleotide sequence: TGTGCCAGCAGCCGCACAGGGGTTCAACAGTACTTC. Encoded protein: CASSRTGVQQYF.